This TCR beta chain was observed in a study of regulatory T cells in long-lasting Graves disease. The time point denotes: newly diagnosed GD, antithyroid drugs for less than 3 months. PBMC RNA served as the TCR library source. Arm-PCR with iRepertoire HTBI primers amplified the CDR3 regions for these TCR beta libraries. Each CDR3 protein gets one entry after TCRdb re-called the multiplex PCR reads with MiXCR. The table has some 220,000 distinct CDR3 sequences, around 19% seen once. Germline CDR1 SGHAT, CDR2 FQNNGV. The CDR3 loop spans 17 amino acids. Trimming pared 0 bases from V and 5 bases from J, leaving 19 bases between. Findings and caveats of the study: Few sampled subjects may have lowered accuracy. Segments TRBV28, TRBJ1-2 and TRBJ2-5 showed preferential usage in persistent disease.

This clonotype was counted ten times or more. The antigen remains unidentified. This sample was also put to use in a study of T cells in Graves' hyperthyroidism and ophthalmopathy. That publication notes: Those with hyperthyroidism were 18 to 65 years old, newly diagnosed, and ill for under 2 months. RT-PCR in the first round (using the HTBI primer set) targeted the TCR CDR3.

The specimen comprised peripheral blood mononuclear cells (PBMCs), sampled at new diagnosis, from a patient treated with antithyroid drugs. The TCR comes from a woman aged 30 to 39 with Graves disease. V gene TRBV11-2 combines with J gene TRBJ2-5; D is tentatively TRBD1 or TRBD2 (5 bases each). This CDR3 is CASSLEGTVNRVETQYF. CDR3 sequence (DNA): TGTGCCAGCAGCTTAGAGGGGACGGTTAACCGGGTGGAGACCCAGTACTTC.